The T cell receptor beta chain described here comes from a study of early T cells in non-severe SARS-CoV-2 infection. Regarding the study as a whole: The matching step, a VDJdb search, favored anti-spike CD8 responses and missed private and CD4 specificities.

Unique molecular identifiers were affixed to single, distinct cDNA molecules. TCRdb itself ran the 5' RACE reads through MiXCR, one entry per CDR3 protein. This table holds tens of thousands of distinct CDR3 sequences, roughly 23% found once. About this clonotype: Its antigen is not identified.

Germline loops: CDR1 DFQATT, CDR2 SNEGSKA (reference sequence). Losses at the gene ends were 2 bases for V and 10 bases for J; bases not matched to a gene: 9. This CDR3 spans 13 amino acids. Sequences were derived from whole blood, sampled at baseline. This receptor was identified in an adult who was a healthcare worker with PCR-confirmed SARS-CoV-2 infection or an uninfected control (not recorded which). V usage is TRBV20-1 and J usage is TRBJ1-1, with 8 bases matching TRBD1. The CDR3 DNA follows: TGCAGTGCTAGACTGGCAGGGGGCTCGAGAGCTTTCTTT. As protein: CSARLAGGSRAFF.